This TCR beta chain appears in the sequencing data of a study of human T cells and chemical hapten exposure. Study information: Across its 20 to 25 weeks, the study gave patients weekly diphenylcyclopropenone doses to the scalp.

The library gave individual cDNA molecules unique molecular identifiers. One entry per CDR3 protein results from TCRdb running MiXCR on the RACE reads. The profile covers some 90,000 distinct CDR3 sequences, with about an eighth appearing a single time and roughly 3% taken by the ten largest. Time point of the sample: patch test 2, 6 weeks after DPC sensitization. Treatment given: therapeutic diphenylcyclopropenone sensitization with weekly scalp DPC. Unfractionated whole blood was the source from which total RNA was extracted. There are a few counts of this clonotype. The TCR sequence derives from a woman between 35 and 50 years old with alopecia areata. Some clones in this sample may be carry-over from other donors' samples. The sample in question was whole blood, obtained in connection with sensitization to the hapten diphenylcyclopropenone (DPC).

The CDR3 sequence is CAKTDSRCRSYEQYF. DNA for the CDR3: TGTGCCAAGACGGACAGCCGTTGCCGCTCCTACGAGCAGTACTTC. The chain recombines TRBV27 with TRBJ2-7; the D gene is possibly TRBD1 (6 bases). From germline, CDR1 is MNHEY and CDR2 SMNVEV (reference sequence). This CDR3 comprises 15 residues. The germline V and J ends were trimmed by 10 bases and 0 bases, with 19 bases remaining between them.